Listed below are T cell receptor beta chains from one sample, sequenced in a study of shared clonotypes between healthy human individuals. This table comes from immunoSEQ multiplex PCR, and its TCRdb copy is limited to in-frame clones, with some not included. The sample has approximately 2.5 million clones; approximately 90% are singletons. The specimen sequenced was naive CD4+ T cells sorted from blood. Receptors were obtained from a man in his late teens or twenties in good health. CDR3s leave out the opening cysteine and the closing phenylalanine or tryptophan. The order of the fields is J gene, V gene, CDR3 protein.

j_gene: TRBJ2-2
v_gene: TRBV6-5
CDR3aa: ASSSGTGNTGELF

j_gene: TRBJ1-1
v_gene: TRBV28
CDR3aa: ASSLPQGSGNTEAF

j_gene: TRBJ1-1
v_gene: TRBV7-9
CDR3aa: ASSPTPPGGVTEAF

j_gene: TRBJ1-1
v_gene: TRBV5-6
CDR3aa: ASSLWTGGTEAF

j_gene: TRBJ2-7
v_gene: TRBV7-9
CDR3aa: ASSPGQGAYEQY

j_gene: TRBJ2-5
v_gene: TRBV6-5
CDR3aa: ASAGQKETQY

j_gene: TRBJ2-7
v_gene: TRBV28
CDR3aa: ASSRTQGSYEQY

j_gene: TRBJ2-1
v_gene: TRBV19
CDR3aa: ASSISAYNEQF

j_gene: TRBJ1-2
v_gene: TRBV7-9
CDR3aa: ASSSVNDYGYT

j_gene: TRBJ2-3
v_gene: TRBV6-1
CDR3aa: ASSEGPFNTQY

j_gene: TRBJ1-1
v_gene: TRBV25-1
CDR3aa: ASSADRGPNTEAF

j_gene: TRBJ1-1
v_gene: TRBV30
CDR3aa: AGGRADTEAF

j_gene: TRBJ1-5
v_gene: TRBV19
CDR3aa: ASSMEFSNQPQH